What follows is one T cell receptor beta chain and its context. Its target is not known. The sample has other DNA sequences that encode this CDR3 too. This sample is drawn from a study of beta chain features in type 1 diabetes. The overall study: No age, gender or cell yield differences were seen between patients and healthy donors. Study-wide points: In every one of the four CD4+ subsets, TCRB CDR3s were moderately but significantly shorter in Type 1 diabetes patients. VDJ junctions from type 1 diabetes patients carried fewer insertions and larger deletions.

The entirety of the isolated RNA underwent reverse transcription, so expressed TCRB transcripts were sequenced. Sequenced by immunoSEQ multiplex PCR; TCRdb stores in-frame clones only, minus some. Seen here are roughly 150,000 clones, approximately 8% observed once, and the top ten hold under 0.55%. Trimming left V 0 bases short and J 3 bases short, with 11 bases between. This CDR3 has 15 amino acids. Per the germline V gene, CDR1 is MNHEY and CDR2 is SVGAGI. On average, the one heparinised blood draw given by each donor was roughly 100 mL. Sorting produced populations that all topped 98% purity. Input material: central memory CD4+ T cells from blood. This TCR was recovered from a man between 18 and 35 years old with type 1 diabetes. The chain recombines TRBV6-5 with TRBJ1-1, with D possibly being TRBD1 (6 bases). CDR3 protein: CASSYSGAGDTEAFF. CDR3 bases: TGTGCCAGCAGTTACTCGGGGGCGGGGGACACTGAAGCTTTCTTT.